One sample yielded the 8 T cell receptor beta chains listed below, sequenced in a study of response to subunit inactivated influenza vaccine. A single record per CDR3 protein comes from TCRdb applying MiXCR to the RT-PCR reads. This table holds some 540,000 distinct CDR3 sequences, under 30% found once. The same specimen was also included in a second study, on T cells expressing NK-cell markers. That report notes: As the method of synthesis, 5'RACE template switching with UMIs yielded TCR beta cDNA.

Specimen: CD4+ T cells sorted from PBMCs, collected 11 to 12 days after vaccination. The source of these receptors is a man aged 50 or older who received an inactivated influenza vaccine.

The rearrangement links TRBV11-2 to TRBJ2-7, with TRBD1 as a possible D gene (5 bases). The V gene lost 0 bases and the J gene lost 6 bases, with 12 bases spanning the gap. Germline CDR1 is SGHAT and CDR2 is FQNNGV. The CDR3 has 14 amino acids. The CDR3 DNA follows: TGTGCCAGCAGCTTAGATATCTTGACAGTCGAGCAGTACTTC. Encoded protein: CASSLDILTVEQYF.

The table lists this clonotype with a few counts. V usage is TRBV6-2 or TRBV6-3 and J usage is TRBJ2-5; D might be TRBD1 or TRBD2, each matching 5 bases. With 3 bases removed from V and 0 bases from J, the gap between germline ends came to 11 bases. Germline V gene sequence: CDR1 MNHEY, CDR2 SVGEGT. The CDR3 spans 15 residues. CDR3 amino acids: CASSYEVGDQETQYF. In nucleotides, the CDR3 is TGTGCCAGCAGTTATGAAGTGGGGGACCAAGAGACCCAGTACTTC.

This clonotype was found a few times. Relative to the germline gene, one junction end is altered; a read error may explain this. The rearrangement links TRBV12-3 or TRBV12-4 to TRBJ2-1; 9 bases agree with TRBD2. This CDR3 contains 15 residues. For the CDR3, the DNA is TGTGCCAGCAGTTTGAGGGCGGGGGGGCCCAGGAGTTTGATCTTC. It codes for CASSLRAGGPRSLIF.

J is TRBJ2-1 and V is TRBV11-2; 8 nucleotides line up with TRBD2. CDR1 is SGHAT, CDR2 FQNNGV, per germline. The J segment lost 7 bases and the V segment lost 1 base, leaving 6 bases of the junction unmatched. CDR3 length: 15 amino acids. CDR3 nucleotides: TGTGCCAGCAGCTTAGGACGGGGGGGTTGGAATGAGCAGTTCTTC. Translation gives CASSLGRGGWNEQFF.

The chain joins TRBV12-3 or TRBV12-4 to TRBJ1-5, with a tentative D call TRBD1 (5 bases). The ends were cut back, 2 bases at V and 2 bases at J, with 10 bases in the middle. This CDR3 has 15 residues. CDR3 sequence reads: CASSLPTTGNQPQHF. The CDR3 DNA sequence: TGTGCCAGCAGTTTACCTACGACAGGCAATCAGCCCCAGCATTTT.

This clonotype was observed a handful of times. The V gene is TRBV12-5, the J gene TRBJ2-1; unclear D gene. This CDR3 has 12 amino acids. The germline V and J ends were trimmed by 5 bases and 3 bases, with 5 bases remaining between them. CDR1 is LGHNT and CDR2 is FRNRAP in the germline V gene. In DNA form, the CDR3 reads TGTGCTAGTGGTCTTCACTACAATGAGCAGTTCTTC. It is translated as CASGLHYNEQFF.

This clonotype has a handful of counts. This chain joins TRBV29-1 and TRBJ2-2; D not certain. V was cut by 4 bases and J by 0 bases, with 9 bases left in between. The CDR3 loop spans 14 amino acids. Germline values: CDR1 SQVTM, CDR2 ANQGSEA. CDR3 in DNA: TGCAGCGTTGGGGTTAAAACGAACACCGGGGAGCTGTTTTTT. It encodes CSVGVKTNTGELFF.

This clonotype occurred a few times. The chain recombines TRBV5-1 with TRBJ1-2; 10 bases are a match to TRBD1. The germline V gene encodes CDR1 SGHRS and CDR2 YFSETQ. The CDR3 extends over 15 amino acids. V dropped 4 bases and J dropped 4; count of bases not matched to a gene: 7. The CDR3 nucleotides read TGCGCCAGCAGCGGAGACAGGGGGCGAGGCTATGGCTACACCTTC. Translating gives CASSGDRGRGYGYTF.